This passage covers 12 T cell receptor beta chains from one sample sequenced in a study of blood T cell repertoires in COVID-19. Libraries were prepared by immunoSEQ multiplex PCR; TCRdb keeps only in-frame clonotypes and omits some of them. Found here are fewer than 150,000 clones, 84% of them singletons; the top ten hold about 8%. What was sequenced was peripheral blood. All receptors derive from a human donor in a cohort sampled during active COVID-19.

The CDR3 loop reads CASSPRDWSEAFF. The CDR3 bases are TGTGCCAGCAGCCCCAGGGACTGGTCTGAAGCTTTCTTT. The chain links TRBV28 to TRBJ1-1; the D gene is possibly TRBD1 (5 bases). V shed 6 bases and J shed 6 bases, with 14 bases lying between them. Per the germline V gene, CDR1 is MDHEN and CDR2 is SYDVKM. The CDR3 covers 13 residues.

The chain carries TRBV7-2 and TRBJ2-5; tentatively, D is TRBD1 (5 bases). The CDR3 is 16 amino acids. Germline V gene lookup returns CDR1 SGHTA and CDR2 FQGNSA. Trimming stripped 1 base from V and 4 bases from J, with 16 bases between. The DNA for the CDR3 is TGTGCCAGCAGCTTAGGTATAAGGCAGGGCGCAGAGACCCAGTACTTC. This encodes CASSLGIRQGAETQYF.

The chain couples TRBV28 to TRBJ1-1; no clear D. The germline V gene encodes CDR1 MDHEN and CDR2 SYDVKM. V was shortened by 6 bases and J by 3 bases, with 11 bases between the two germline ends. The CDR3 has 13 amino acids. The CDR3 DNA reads TGTGCCAGCAGCCCTCCAGGATACACTGAAGCTTTCTTT. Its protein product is CASSPPGYTEAFF.

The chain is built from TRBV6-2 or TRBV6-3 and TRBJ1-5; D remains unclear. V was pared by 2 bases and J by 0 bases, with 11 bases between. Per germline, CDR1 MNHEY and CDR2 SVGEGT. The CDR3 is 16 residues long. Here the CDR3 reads CASSYKRSYSNQPQHF. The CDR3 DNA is TGTGCCAGCAGTTACAAACGGTCATATAGCAATCAGCCCCAGCATTTT.

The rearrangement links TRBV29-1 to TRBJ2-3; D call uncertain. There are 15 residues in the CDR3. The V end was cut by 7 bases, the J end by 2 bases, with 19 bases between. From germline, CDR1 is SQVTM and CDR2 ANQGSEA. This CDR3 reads CSASLGSLLTDTQYF. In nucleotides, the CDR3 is TGCAGCGCAAGTTTAGGTAGCTTACTCACAGATACGCAGTATTTT.

The CDR3 reads CASSLESGAGASNQPQHF. CDR3 bases: TGCGCCAGCAGCTTGGAGTCGGGGGCGGGGGCTAGCAATCAGCCCCAGCATTTT. The V and J genes are TRBV5-1 and TRBJ1-5; possible D gene TRBD1, 6 bases. V was pared by 0 bases and J by 0 bases, with 16 bases between. The CDR3 spans 18 residues. Per germline, CDR1 SGHRS and CDR2 YFSETQ.

The CDR3 spells CASSHRGHREKLFF. DNA for the CDR3: TGTGCCAGCAGTCACAGGGGGCATAGAGAAAAACTGTTTTTT. The rearrangement links TRBV3-1 (or the pseudogene TRBV3-2) to TRBJ1-4; 9 bases line up with TRBD1. J was trimmed by 8 bases and V by 6 bases; bases with no gene match: 7. The CDR3 runs to 14 residues. Germline loops: CDR1 LGHDT, CDR2 YNNKEL (reference sequence).

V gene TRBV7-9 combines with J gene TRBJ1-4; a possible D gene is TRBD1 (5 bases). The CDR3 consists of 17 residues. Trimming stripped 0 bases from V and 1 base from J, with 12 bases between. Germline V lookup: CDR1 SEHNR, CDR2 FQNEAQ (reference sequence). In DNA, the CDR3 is TGTGCCAGCAGCTTAGCGGTTGCGGGGGGAACTAATGAAAAACTGTTTTTT. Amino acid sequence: CASSLAVAGGTNEKLFF.

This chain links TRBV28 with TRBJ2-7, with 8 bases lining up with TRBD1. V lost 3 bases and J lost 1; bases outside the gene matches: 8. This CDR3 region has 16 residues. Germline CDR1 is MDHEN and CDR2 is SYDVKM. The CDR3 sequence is CASSLPDRGFSYEQYF. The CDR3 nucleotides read TGTGCCAGCAGTTTGCCTGACAGGGGATTTTCCTACGAGCAGTACTTC.

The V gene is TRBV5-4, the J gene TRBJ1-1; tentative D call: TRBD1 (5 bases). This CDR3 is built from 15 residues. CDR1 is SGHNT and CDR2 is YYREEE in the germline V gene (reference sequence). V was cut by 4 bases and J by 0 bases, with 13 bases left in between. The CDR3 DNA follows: TGTGCCAGCAGCCCCCCGGGGGTCATGAACACTGAAGCTTTCTTT. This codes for CASSPPGVMNTEAFF.

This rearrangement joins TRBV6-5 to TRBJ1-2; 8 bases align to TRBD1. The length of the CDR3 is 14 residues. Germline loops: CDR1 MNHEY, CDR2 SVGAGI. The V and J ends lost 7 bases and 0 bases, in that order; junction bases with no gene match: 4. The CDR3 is CASTRDRSNYGYTF. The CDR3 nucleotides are TGTGCCAGCACCCGGGACAGGTCTAACTATGGCTACACCTTC.

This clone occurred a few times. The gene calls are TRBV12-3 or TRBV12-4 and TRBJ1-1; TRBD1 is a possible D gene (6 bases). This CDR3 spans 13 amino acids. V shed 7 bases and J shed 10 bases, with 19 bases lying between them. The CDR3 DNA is TGTGCCAGCACCAAAGGGGGGGGAAGGGGAGCTTTCTTT. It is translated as CASTKGGGRGAFF.